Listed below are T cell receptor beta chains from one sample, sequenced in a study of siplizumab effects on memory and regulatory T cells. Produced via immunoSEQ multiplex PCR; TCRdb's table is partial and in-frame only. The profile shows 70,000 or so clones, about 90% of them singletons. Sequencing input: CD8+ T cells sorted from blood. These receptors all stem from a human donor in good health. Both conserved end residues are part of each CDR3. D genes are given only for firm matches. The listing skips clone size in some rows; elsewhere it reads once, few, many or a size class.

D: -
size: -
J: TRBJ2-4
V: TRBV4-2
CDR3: CASSAAQNIQYF
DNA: TGTGCCAGCAGTGCCGCCCAGAACATTCAGTACTTC

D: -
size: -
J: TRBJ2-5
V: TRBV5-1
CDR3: CASSPYGGVQETQYF
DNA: TGCGCCAGCAGCCCGTATGGGGGAGTGCAAGAGACCCAGTACTTC

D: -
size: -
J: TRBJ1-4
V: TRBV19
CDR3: CASMEGPLATNEKLFF
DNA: TGTGCCAGTATGGAGGGGCCCTTAGCAACTAATGAAAAACTGTTTTTT

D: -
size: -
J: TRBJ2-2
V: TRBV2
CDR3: CASSDVSTGNTGELFF
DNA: TGTGCCAGCAGTGATGTGTCCACAGGGAACACCGGGGAGCTGTTTTTT

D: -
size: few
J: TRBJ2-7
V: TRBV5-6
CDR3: CASSFRDWTYEQYF
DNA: TGTGCCAGCAGCTTCCGGGACTGGACCTACGAGCAGTACTTC

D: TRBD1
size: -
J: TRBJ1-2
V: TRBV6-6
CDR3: CASSGTGGEVYGYTF
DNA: TGTGCCAGCAGTGGGACAGGGGGCGAAGTCTATGGCTACACCTTC

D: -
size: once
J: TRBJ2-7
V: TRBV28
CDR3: CASSSETYEQYF
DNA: TGTGCCAGCAGTTCAGAAACCTACGAGCAGTACTTC

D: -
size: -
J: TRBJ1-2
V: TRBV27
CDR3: CASSFLLGDTFNYGYTF
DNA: TGTGCCAGCAGTTTCCTCCTTGGGGACACCTTTAACTATGGCTACACCTTC

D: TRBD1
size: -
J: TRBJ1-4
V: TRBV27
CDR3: CASSWGQGSEKLFF
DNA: TGTGCCAGCAGTTGGGGACAGGGTTCTGAAAAACTGTTTTTT

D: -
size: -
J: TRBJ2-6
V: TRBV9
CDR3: CASSVDRTPGANVLTF
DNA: TGTGCCAGCAGCGTAGACAGGACCCCCGGGGCCAACGTCCTGACTTTC

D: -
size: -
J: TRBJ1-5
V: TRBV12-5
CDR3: CASGSPDTRNQPQHF
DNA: TGTGCTAGTGGTTCCCCAGACACGCGCAATCAGCCCCAGCATTTT

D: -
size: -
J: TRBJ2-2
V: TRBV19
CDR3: CASSIATQPGELFF
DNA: TGTGCCAGTAGTATAGCAACGCAGCCCGGGGAGCTGTTTTTT

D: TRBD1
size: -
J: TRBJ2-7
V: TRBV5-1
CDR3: CASSFGQGVYEQYF
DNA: TGCGCCAGCAGCTTTGGACAGGGGGTATACGAGCAGTACTTC

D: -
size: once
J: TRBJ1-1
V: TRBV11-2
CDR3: CASSLSFVEAFF
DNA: TGTGCCAGCAGCTTATCTTTCGTGGAAGCTTTCTTT

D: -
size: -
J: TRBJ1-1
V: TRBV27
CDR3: CASSLWGGLNTEAFF
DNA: TGTGCCAGCAGTTTATGGGGGGGCCTGAACACTGAAGCTTTCTTT

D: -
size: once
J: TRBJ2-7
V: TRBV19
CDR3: CASSLEGPNEQYF
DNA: TGTGCCAGTAGTTTAGAGGGTCCCAACGAGCAGTACTTC

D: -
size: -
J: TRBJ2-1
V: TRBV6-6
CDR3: CASSYAGGFEQFF
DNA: TGTGCCAGCAGTTACGCGGGTGGTTTCGAGCAGTTCTTC

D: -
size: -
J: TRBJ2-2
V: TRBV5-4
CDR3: CASSFQGTGELFF
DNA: TGTGCCAGCAGCTTTCAGGGAACCGGGGAGCTGTTTTTT

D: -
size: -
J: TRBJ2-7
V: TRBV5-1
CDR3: CASSEPTVSYEQYF
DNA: TGCGCCAGCAGCGAGCCGACAGTCTCCTACGAGCAGTACTTC

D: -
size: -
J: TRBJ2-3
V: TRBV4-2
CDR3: CASSQAVAAITDTQYF
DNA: TGTGCCAGCAGCCAAGCCGTAGCGGCGATCACAGATACGCAGTATTTT

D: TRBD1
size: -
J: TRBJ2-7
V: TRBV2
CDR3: CASMGTGGYEQYF
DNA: TGTGCCAGCATGGGGACAGGGGGCTACGAGCAGTACTTC

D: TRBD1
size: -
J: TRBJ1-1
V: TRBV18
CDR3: CASSRDGTENTEAFF
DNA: TGTGCCAGCTCACGGGATGGGACAGAGAACACTGAAGCTTTCTTT

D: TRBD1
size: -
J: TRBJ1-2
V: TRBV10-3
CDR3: CAISESKGQGLGYTF
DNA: TGTGCCATCAGTGAGTCGAAGGGACAGGGACTTGGCTACACCTTC

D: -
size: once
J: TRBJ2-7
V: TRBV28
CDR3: CASSFSRWGSYEQYF
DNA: TGTGCCAGCAGTTTTTCGAGATGGGGCTCCTACGAGCAGTACTTC

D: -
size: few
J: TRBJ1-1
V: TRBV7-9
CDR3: CASSLHGEAFF
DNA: TGTGCCAGCAGCTTACACGGGGAAGCTTTCTTT

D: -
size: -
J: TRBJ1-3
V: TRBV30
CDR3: CAWSVGLSGNTIYF
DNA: TGTGCCTGGAGTGTAGGGCTCTCTGGAAACACCATATATTTT

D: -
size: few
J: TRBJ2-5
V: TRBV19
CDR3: CASSIGHETQYF
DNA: TGTGCCAGTAGTATAGGGCACGAGACCCAGTACTTC

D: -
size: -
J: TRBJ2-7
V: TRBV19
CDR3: CASSAGSRDYEQYF
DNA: TGTGCCAGTAGTGCGGGCTCCAGGGACTACGAGCAGTACTTC

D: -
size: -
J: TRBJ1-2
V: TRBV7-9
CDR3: CASRGPGPNYGYTF
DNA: TGTGCCAGCCGGGGCCCAGGTCCCAACTATGGCTACACCTTC

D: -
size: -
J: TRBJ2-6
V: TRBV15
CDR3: CATSSPESGANVLTF
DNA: TGTGCCACCAGCAGCCCTGAATCTGGGGCCAACGTCCTGACTTTC

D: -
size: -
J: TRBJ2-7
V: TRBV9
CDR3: CASSVGGRSYEQYF
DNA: TGTGCCAGCAGCGTTGGTGGACGGTCCTACGAGCAGTACTTC

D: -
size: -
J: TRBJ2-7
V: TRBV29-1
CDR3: CSVDIQYEQYF
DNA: TGCAGCGTTGATATACAGTACGAGCAGTACTTC

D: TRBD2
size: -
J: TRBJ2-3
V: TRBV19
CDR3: CASSILRGGTDTQYF
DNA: TGTGCCAGTAGTATCTTGCGGGGGGGCACAGATACGCAGTATTTT

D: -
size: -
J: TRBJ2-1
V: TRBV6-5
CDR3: CASSPWTGTYNEQFF
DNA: TGTGCCAGCAGTCCCTGGACGGGGACGTACAATGAGCAGTTCTTC

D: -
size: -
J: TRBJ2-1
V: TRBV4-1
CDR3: CASSQLRGNNEQFF
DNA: TGCGCCAGCAGCCAACTCCGGGGTAACAATGAGCAGTTCTTC

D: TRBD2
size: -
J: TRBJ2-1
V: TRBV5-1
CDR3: CASSLPVSLAGSNEQFF
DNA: TGCGCCAGCAGCTTGCCCGTCTCCCTAGCGGGTAGCAATGAGCAGTTCTTC

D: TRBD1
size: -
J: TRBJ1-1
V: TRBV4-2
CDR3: CATGMDRGTEAFF
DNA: TGTGCCACCGGAATGGACAGGGGCACTGAAGCTTTCTTT

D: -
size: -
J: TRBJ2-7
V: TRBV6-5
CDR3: CASSYDGAGYEQYF
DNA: TGTGCCAGCAGTTACGATGGGGCTGGTTACGAGCAGTACTTC

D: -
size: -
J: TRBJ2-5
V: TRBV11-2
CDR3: CASSLELGSWETQYF
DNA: TGTGCCAGCAGCTTAGAATTGGGCAGCTGGGAGACCCAGTACTTC

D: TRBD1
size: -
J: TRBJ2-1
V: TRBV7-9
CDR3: CASNTRQGWSYNEQFF
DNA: TGTGCCAGCAATACCCGACAGGGCTGGTCCTACAATGAGCAGTTCTTC

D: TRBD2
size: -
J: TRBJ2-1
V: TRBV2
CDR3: CASCVTSGFSSYNEQFF
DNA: TGTGCCAGCTGTGTGACTAGCGGTTTCAGCTCCTACAATGAGCAGTTCTTC

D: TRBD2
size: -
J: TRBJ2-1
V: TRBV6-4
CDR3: CASSGGLAGYNEQFF
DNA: TGTGCCAGCAGTGGAGGACTAGCGGGTTACAATGAGCAGTTCTTC

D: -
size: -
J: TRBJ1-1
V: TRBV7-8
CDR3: CASSLGSTEAFF
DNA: TGTGCCAGCAGCTTAGGATCAACTGAAGCTTTCTTT

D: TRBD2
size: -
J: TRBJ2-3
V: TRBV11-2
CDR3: CASSSGLAGATDTQYF
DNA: TGTGCCAGCAGTTCGGGACTAGCGGGGGCCACAGATACGCAGTATTTT

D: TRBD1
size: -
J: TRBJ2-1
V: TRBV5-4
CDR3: CASSLAPWGQGAFNEQFF
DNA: TGTGCCAGCAGCTTGGCTCCTTGGGGACAGGGGGCTTTCAATGAGCAGTTCTTC

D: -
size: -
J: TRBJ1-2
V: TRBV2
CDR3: CASLQGPGGGYTF
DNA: TGTGCCAGTTTGCAAGGACCGGGCGGTGGCTACACCTTC

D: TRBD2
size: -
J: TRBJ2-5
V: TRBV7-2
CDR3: CASSPGTSLETQYF
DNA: TGTGCCAGCAGTCCCGGGACTAGCCTCGAGACCCAGTACTTC

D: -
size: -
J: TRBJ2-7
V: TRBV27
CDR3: CASAGHHYEQYF
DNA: TGTGCCAGCGCCGGGCACCACTACGAGCAGTACTTC

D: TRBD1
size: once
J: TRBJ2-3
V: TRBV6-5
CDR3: CASSSTGGWDTQYF
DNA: TGTGCCAGCAGCTCTACAGGGGGGTGGGATACGCAGTATTTT

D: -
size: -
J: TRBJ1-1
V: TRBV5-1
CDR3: CASSLGYPGENTEAFF
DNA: TGCGCCAGCAGCTTGGGGTATCCAGGGGAGAACACTGAAGCTTTCTTT

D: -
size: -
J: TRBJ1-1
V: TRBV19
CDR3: CASSIVEGPWEEAFF
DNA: TGTGCCAGTAGTATAGTAGAAGGGCCGTGGGAAGAAGCTTTCTTT

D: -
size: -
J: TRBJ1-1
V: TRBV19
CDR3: CASSMMTGIDTEAFF
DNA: TGTGCCAGTAGTATGATGACTGGGATCGACACTGAAGCTTTCTTT

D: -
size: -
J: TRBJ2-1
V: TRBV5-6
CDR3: CASSQSLDGEQFF
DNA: TGTGCCAGCAGCCAATCTCTCGACGGTGAGCAGTTCTTC

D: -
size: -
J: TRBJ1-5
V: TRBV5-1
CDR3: CASSERPGPRLAQHF
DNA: TGCGCCAGCAGCGAACGTCCCGGTCCCAGGTTGGCCCAGCATTTT

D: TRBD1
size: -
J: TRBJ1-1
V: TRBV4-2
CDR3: CASSLERDRIYSVPEAFF
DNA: TGTGCCAGCAGCCTCGAGAGGGACAGAATTTATTCCGTTCCTGAAGCTTTCTTT